This T cell receptor (beta chain) was sequenced during a study of breast tumors, draining lymph nodes, adjacent tissues. Study conclusions and caveats: Most tumor T cells seemingly derive from lymph node, then expand in tumor. Luminal-like breast cancer showed significantly higher tumor–nontumor repertoire similarity than basal-like.

For this clonotype: Its antigen is not known.

TCRdb independently ran MiXCR on the multiplex PCR reads; one entry per CDR3 protein. This repertoire shows about 52,000 distinct CDR3 sequences, over 40% found once; its top ten account for about 10%. Trimming took off 0 bases at V and 4 bases at J, with 17 bases between the two ends. The CDR3 consists of 17 residues. The germline gives CDR1 SGDLS, CDR2 YYNGEE. The chain combines TRBV9 with TRBJ2-1; a possible D gene is TRBD2 (5 bases). The sample taken for sequencing was breast tumor tissue. The TCR comes from a female donor with breast cancer. Some clones in this sample may be carry-over from other donors' samples. CDR3 in DNA: TGTGCCAGCAGCGTAGCACTGAGAGGGCAGAGGTACAATGAGCAGTTCTTC. It codes for CASSVALRGQRYNEQFF.